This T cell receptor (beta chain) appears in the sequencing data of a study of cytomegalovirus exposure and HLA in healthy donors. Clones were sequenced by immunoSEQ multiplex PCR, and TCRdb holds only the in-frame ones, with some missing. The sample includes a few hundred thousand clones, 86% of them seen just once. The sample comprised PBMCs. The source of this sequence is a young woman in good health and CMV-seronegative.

The CDR3 reads CSALAGTGVGETQYF. In nucleotides, the CDR3 is TGCAGCGCACTAGCCGGGACAGGGGTTGGAGAGACCCAGTACTTC. The chain combines TRBV29-1 with TRBJ2-5, with 10 bases matching TRBD1. Looked up from germline, CDR1 is SQVTM and CDR2 is ANQGSEA. Unmatched junction bases numbered 12, after V lost 7 bases and J lost 4 bases. The CDR3 is 15 residues long.